These 19 T cell receptor beta chains share one sample of origin, sequenced in a study of long-term antiretroviral therapy in people with HIV. Sequencing relied on immunoSEQ assay v3.0, run at survey level. This table comes from immunoSEQ multiplex PCR, and its TCRdb copy is limited to in-frame clones, with some not included. Here the sample spans around 16,000 clones, over 70% being singletons. The sequencing used unsorted PBMCs, collected 1.5 years before starting antiretroviral therapy. Receptors originate from a woman aged 45-65 years with HIV.

CDR3 in DNA: TGTGCCAGCAGCCGACAGGGGGCCTATGGCTACACCTTC. Translation: CASSRQGAYGYTF. This chain uses TRBV4-2 with TRBJ1-2; 10 nucleotides match TRBD1. The CDR3 consists of 13 residues. The ends lost 4 bases at V and 4 bases at J; junction bases unmatched: 0. Germline CDR1 reads LGHNA; CDR2 reads YNFKEQ.

The chain links TRBV11-2 to TRBJ2-3, with D perhaps matching TRBD1 (6 bases). The V gene's germline CDR1 is SGHAT and CDR2 FQNNGV. V was trimmed by 2 bases and J by 6 bases, leaving 15 bases between them. The CDR3 runs to 15 residues. The chain's CDR3 is CASSLWDNRQDTQYF. The CDR3 nucleotides read TGTGCCAGCAGCTTATGGGACAACCGACAGGATACGCAGTATTTT.

In this sample, this clone turned up a few times. The V call is TRBV4-1, the J call TRBJ1-2, with D unresolved. This CDR3 spans 16 amino acids. Germline CDR1 reads MGHRA; CDR2 reads YSYEKL. V was pared by 5 bases and J by 1 base, with 17 bases between. CDR3 region: CASSSSSLDINYGYTF. CDR3 bases: TGCGCCAGCAGCTCTTCGTCCCTAGACATTAACTATGGCTACACCTTC.

This clone came up a few times. This chain uses TRBV5-8 with TRBJ2-7; no clear D. Germline V gene lookup returns CDR1 SGHTS and CDR2 YDEGEE. V was clipped by 0 bases and J by 4 bases, with 2 bases between them. This CDR3 is built from 11 residues. The CDR3 protein is CASSLVYEQYV. The CDR3 DNA follows: TGTGCCAGCAGCTTGGTATACGAGCAGTACGTC.

V is TRBV30 and J is TRBJ1-5, with D tentatively TRBD1 (6 bases). CDR3 length: 16 amino acids. The germline CDR1 and CDR2 sequences are GTSNPN and SVGIG (reference sequence). V was pared by 2 bases and J by 4 bases, with 18 bases between. CDR3 nucleotide sequence: TGTGCCTGGAGTCTAAAAGGGGGAATAGTTAATCAGCCCCAGCATTTT. Translation: CAWSLKGGIVNQPQHF.

The chain combines TRBV27 with TRBJ1-5; no firm D call. Trimming took off 0 bases at V and 2 bases at J, with 8 bases between the two ends. Germline V gives CDR1 MNHEY, CDR2 SMNVEV (reference sequence). This CDR3 region has 15 residues. In DNA, the CDR3 is TGTGCCAGCAGTTTATCGCCGGGTGGCAATCAGCCCCAGCATTTT. It encodes CASSLSPGGNQPQHF.

This clone has only a few counts. The J gene is TRBJ1-6, the V gene TRBV9; 8 nucleotides line up with TRBD1. CDR3 size: 15 residues. Looked up from germline, CDR1 is SGDLS and CDR2 is YYNGEE. V trimming: 2 bases; J trimming: 8 bases; junction bases outside the gene matches: 6. DNA for the CDR3: TGTGCCAGCAGCGTGGACAGGGTGGGATATTCACCCCTCCACTTT. Amino acid sequence: CASSVDRVGYSPLHF.

The rearrangement links TRBV7-8 to TRBJ2-2; the D is unclear. CDR1 is SGHVS, CDR2 FQNEAQ, per germline. Trimming stripped 5 bases from V and 0 bases from J, with 7 bases between. The CDR3 has 14 amino acids. CDR3 nucleotide sequence: TGTGCCAGCAGCGTACGAGCGAACACCGGGGAGCTGTTTTTT. Its protein product is CASSVRANTGELFF.

The chain recombines TRBV3-1 (or the pseudogene TRBV3-2) with TRBJ2-7; no clear D gene. Germline values: CDR1 LGHDT, CDR2 YNNKEL (reference sequence). The CDR3 is 9 residues long. This CDR3 reads CFVLDEQYF. CDR3 coding DNA: TGTTTCGTGTTAGACGAGCAGTACTTC.

This clone was recorded only once. The chain links TRBV6-5 to TRBJ2-5; 8 positions agree with TRBD2. After removal of 5 bases from V and 3 bases from J, the junction contained 8 bases not matched to a gene. The CDR3 contains 15 residues. Germline-derived CDR1 and CDR2 are MNHEY and SVGAGI. CDR3 in amino acids: CASSPGGGLEETQYF. The CDR3 DNA reads TGTGCCAGCAGTCCGGGGGGGGGATTAGAAGAGACCCAGTACTTC.

The V and J genes are TRBV7-3 and TRBJ2-3; TRBD1 matches 7 bases. Losses at the gene ends were 5 bases for V and 4 bases for J; bases not matched to a gene: 3. From germline, CDR1 is SGHTA and CDR2 FQGTGA. The CDR3 is 13 residues long. The CDR3 here is CASSMTGSDTQYF. In nucleotides, the CDR3 is TGTGCCAGCAGCATGACAGGGTCAGATACGCAGTATTTT. Complete variable domain (other parts from reference TRBV7-3 and TRBJ2-3): GAGVSQTPSNKVTEKGKYVELRCDPISGHTALYWYRQSLGQGPEFLIYFQGTGAADDSGLPNDRFFAVRPEGSVSTLKIQRTERGDSAVYLCASSMTGSDTQYFGPGTRLTVL.

This sequence joins TRBV30 and TRBJ1-6; 9 bases agree with TRBD1. Trimming removed 6 bases from V and 12 bases from J; junction bases left unmatched: 15. The length of the CDR3 is 15 residues. Germline CDR1 reads GTSNPN; CDR2 reads SVGIG (reference sequence). The CDR3 nucleotides read TGTGCCTGTTGGGAGTGGGGACAGGGAATCAGACCCCTCCACTTT. Residues: CACWEWGQGIRPLHF.

This chain links TRBV6-1 with TRBJ2-7; 7 nucleotides line up with TRBD2. With V trimmed by 5 bases and J by 3 bases, 7 bases remained unmatched. Per the germline V gene, CDR1 is MNHNS and CDR2 is SASEGT. The CDR3 is 14 residues long. CDR3 nucleotide sequence: TGTGCCAGCAGTTTCTCGGGGGGTGGCTACGAGCAGTACTTC. This codes for CASSFSGGGYEQYF.

The CDR3 loop reads CASSLSRNTEAFF. The CDR3 coding sequence is TGTGCCAGCAGCTTAAGCCGGAACACTGAAGCTTTCTTT. The chain carries TRBV7-6 and TRBJ1-1, with D uncertain. V was pared by 2 bases and J by 1 base, with 5 bases between. The CDR3 is made up of 13 amino acids. Germline values: CDR1 SGHVS, CDR2 FNYEAQ.

The V gene is TRBV14, the J gene TRBJ1-1; a weak D match, TRBD1 (6 bases). There are 16 residues in the CDR3. Germline CDR1 is SGHDN and CDR2 is FVKESK. V lost 2 bases and J lost 5, with 18 bases in between. The CDR3 region is CASSQLLLTGRTEAFF. The DNA for the CDR3 is TGTGCCAGCAGCCAACTCCTTCTTACAGGGAGAACTGAAGCTTTCTTT.

The chain is built from TRBV27 and TRBJ1-2; no clear D gene. V dropped 6 bases and J dropped 6 bases, with 8 bases sitting between them. Germline V lookup: CDR1 MNHEY, CDR2 SMNVEV (reference sequence). CDR3 length equals 11 residues. The CDR3 DNA reads as TGTGCCAGCAGCTCTGCCCATGGCTACACCTTC. This gives the protein CASSSAHGYTF.

V and J are TRBV19 and TRBJ1-4, with D possibly matching TRBD1 (6 bases). The V gene lost 3 bases and the J gene lost 7 bases, with 27 bases spanning the gap. Germline V gene lookup returns CDR1 LNHDA and CDR2 SQIVND (reference sequence). The CDR3 runs 19 residues. The CDR3 DNA is TGTGCCAGTAGTATCGGCCTGGACAGAGCCGGGATTCGTCGTGAAAAACTGTTTTTT. Translating it yields CASSIGLDRAGIRREKLFF.

The chain carries TRBV30 and TRBJ1-5, with D unclear. Trimming cost V 0 bases and J 4 bases, with 13 bases left between them. CDR1 is GTSNPN, CDR2 SVGIG, per germline (reference sequence). The CDR3 sequence is 15 residues long. CDR3 amino acids: CAWSVRGSNNQPQHF. The CDR3 DNA reads TGTGCCTGGAGTGTACGAGGCAGTAATAATCAGCCCCAGCATTTT.

This clone appeared a few times. This chain connects TRBV6-5 to TRBJ1-5, with TRBD1 identical over 10 bases. Germline lookup yields CDR1 MNHEY and CDR2 SVGAGI. The CDR3 is 15 residues long. The V gene end was trimmed by 6 bases and the J gene end by 2 bases; junction bases not matched to a gene: 4. The CDR3 sequence: CASSRGTGGNQPQHF. CDR3 DNA: TGTGCCAGCAGCCGCGGGACAGGGGGCAATCAGCCCCAGCATTTT.